These T cell receptor beta chains were read from a single sample in a study of T cell repertoires in cytomegalovirus infection. TCRdb re-called the reads through MiXCR, storing one row per CDR3 protein. The sample has about a million distinct CDR3 sequences; roughly 30% are singletons. These TCRs' antigens remain unknown. The sequences come from cultured CD8+ T cells from PBMCs, collected from culture after CMV antigen stimulation. These receptors all stem from a human donor in good health (CMV status not recorded). Some clones in this sample may be carry-over from other donors' samples. Both conserved end residues are part of each CDR3. A D gene is named only where the DNA matches it firmly. Size values are once, few and many counts, or a class for expanded clones, and some rows have none.

cdr3_aa cdr3_nt j_call v_call clone_size d_call
CASSIVPSLNTEAFF TGTGCCAGTAGTATAGTACCCAGCCTGAACACTGAAGCTTTCTTT TRBJ1-1 TRBV19 . .
CASSFSGGGAEAFF TGTGCCAGCAGTTTCTCGGGGGGCGGTGCTGAAGCTTTCTTT TRBJ1-1 TRBV27 few .
CASSPRSGGDSPLHF TGTGCCAGCAGTCCCAGGAGCGGGGGCGATTCACCCCTCCACTTT TRBJ1-6 TRBV6-1 few .
CASSEFPGPAYTEAFF TGTGCCAGCAGTGAATTTCCAGGTCCAGCGTACACTGAAGCTTTCTTT TRBJ1-1 TRBV6-1 . .
CASSYVSGVSEQFF TGTGCCAGCAGTTACGTGTCAGGGGTTTCGGAGCAGTTCTTC TRBJ2-1 TRBV6-5 . .
CASSPLSGQDNEKLFF TGTGCCAGCAGCCCCCTTTCGGGACAGGATAATGAAAAACTGTTTTTT TRBJ1-4 TRBV7-9 . TRBD1
CASSLAQGILYEQYF TGTGCCAGCAGCTTAGCCCAAGGGATTCTCTACGAGCAGTACTTC TRBJ2-7 TRBV7-2 . .
CASIPSPGGGDEQFF TGTGCCAGCATCCCCTCCCCGGGGGGAGGGGATGAGCAGTTCTTC TRBJ2-1 TRBV6-1 few TRBD2
CSVEGGGWNTEAFF TGCAGCGTTGAAGGCGGGGGGTGGAACACTGAAGCTTTCTTT TRBJ1-1 TRBV29-1 . .
CASSVHGQGASEAFF TGTGCCAGCAGTGTACACGGACAGGGGGCATCTGAAGCTTTCTTT TRBJ1-1 TRBV6-1 many TRBD1
CANSSGWQGGLYGYTF TGTGCCAACAGCTCTGGTTGGCAGGGTGGCCTCTATGGCTACACCTTC TRBJ1-2 TRBV7-2 . .
CASRVGGSSYNEQFF TGTGCCAGTCGGGTGGGGGGGAGCTCCTACAATGAGCAGTTCTTC TRBJ2-1 TRBV19 . TRBD2
CASSPPGTRKAFF TGTGCCAGCAGCCCCCCGGGTACCCGAAAGGCTTTCTTT TRBJ1-1 TRBV27 few .
CASSVEGFGANVLTF TGTGCCAGCAGCGTAGAGGGTTTTGGGGCCAACGTCCTGACTTTC TRBJ2-6 TRBV9 . .
CASSSGPPEQYF TGTGCCAGCAGCTCCGGGCCCCCGGAGCAGTACTTC TRBJ2-7 TRBV5-5 . .
CASSLTSGYGYTF TGTGCCAGCAGTTTAACATCAGGGTATGGCTACACCTTC TRBJ1-2 TRBV6-5 . .
CASTPNEQFF TGTGCCAGCACCCCAAATGAGCAGTTCTTC TRBJ2-1 TRBV9 . .
CASSPPTGGANYGYTF TGTGCCAGCTCACCCCCCACAGGGGGAGCTAACTATGGCTACACCTTC TRBJ1-2 TRBV18 few TRBD1
CASSRFPLQEAGEETQYF TGTGCCAGCAGCCGCTTTCCCTTACAGGAGGCCGGGGAAGAGACCCAGTACTTC TRBJ2-5 TRBV11-2 . .
CASSNFGTAPTSPVSYNEQFF TGTGCCAGCAGTAATTTTGGGACTGCCCCCACCTCGCCAGTGTCCTACAATGAGCAGTTCTTC TRBJ2-1 TRBV27 . .
CASSYGIGGPQTPYEQYF TGTGCCAGCAGCTACGGGATCGGGGGCCCTCAAACTCCCTACGAGCAGTACTTC TRBJ2-7 TRBV7-6 few .
CASSLGAGGRNEQFF TGTGCCAGCAGCTTAGGAGCGGGGGGCCGCAATGAGCAGTTCTTC TRBJ2-1 TRBV7-9 few TRBD2
CASSQDPSGVPSDEQFF TGCGCCAGCAGCCAAGATCCATCGGGGGTCCCTTCGGATGAGCAGTTCTTC TRBJ2-1 TRBV4-1 few .
CASSPRGSHTSGNTIYF TGTGCCAGCAGCCCACGGGGCAGCCACACCTCTGGAAACACCATATATTTT TRBJ1-3 TRBV4-2 few .
CASSYFTSGENEQFF TGTGCCAGCAGTTACTTCACTAGCGGGGAAAATGAGCAGTTCTTC TRBJ2-1 TRBV6-2/TRBV6-3 . TRBD2